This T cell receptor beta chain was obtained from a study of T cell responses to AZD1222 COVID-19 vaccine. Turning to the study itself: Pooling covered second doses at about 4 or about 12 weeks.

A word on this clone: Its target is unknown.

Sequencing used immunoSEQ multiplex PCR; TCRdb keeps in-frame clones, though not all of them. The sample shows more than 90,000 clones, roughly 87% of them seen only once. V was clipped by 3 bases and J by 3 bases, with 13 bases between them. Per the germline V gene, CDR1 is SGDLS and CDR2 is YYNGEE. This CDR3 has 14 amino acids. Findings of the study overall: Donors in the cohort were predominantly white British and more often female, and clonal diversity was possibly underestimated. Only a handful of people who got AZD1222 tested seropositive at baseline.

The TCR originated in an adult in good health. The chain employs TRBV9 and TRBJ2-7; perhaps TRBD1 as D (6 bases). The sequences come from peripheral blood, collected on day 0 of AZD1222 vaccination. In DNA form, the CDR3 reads TGTGCCAGCAGCGAGGGGGTGGCAGGCTACGAGCAGTACTTC. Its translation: CASSEGVAGYEQYF.